Listed below are T cell receptor beta chains from one sample, sequenced in a study of CD8 T cells in Susac syndrome. Via MiXCR, TCRdb re-called the immunoSEQ multiplex PCR reads, giving one row per CDR3 protein. This repertoire shows some 200,000 distinct CDR3 sequences, around 96% found once; its top ten account for around 0.085%. What was sequenced was CD4+ T cells from PBMCs. The receptors were gathered from a human donor with multiple sclerosis. Each CDR3 is given with its conserved first and last residue.

v_call: TRBV27; j_call: TRBJ2-5; cdr3_aa: CASSRDSKETQYF
v_call: TRBV9; j_call: TRBJ2-2; cdr3_aa: CASSVVGNTGELFF
v_call: TRBV20-1; j_call: TRBJ1-4; cdr3_aa: CSAQQGAREKLFF
v_call: TRBV3-1; j_call: TRBJ2-5; cdr3_aa: CASRRERETQYF
v_call: TRBV25-1; j_call: TRBJ2-5; cdr3_aa: CASSESGQRGKTQYF
v_call: TRBV12-3/TRBV12-4; j_call: TRBJ1-1; cdr3_aa: CASQTEMNTEAFF
v_call: TRBV5-1; j_call: TRBJ2-7; cdr3_aa: CASRLAAAPEYEQYF
v_call: TRBV27; j_call: TRBJ2-1; cdr3_aa: CASSPSNDQTREQFF
v_call: TRBV5-6; j_call: TRBJ2-5; cdr3_aa: CASSFVPSGSLETQYF
v_call: TRBV20-1; j_call: TRBJ2-2; cdr3_aa: CSAGTSGRDTGELFF
v_call: TRBV27; j_call: TRBJ2-1; cdr3_aa: CASSLSRQGTWDEQFF
v_call: TRBV29-1; j_call: TRBJ1-1; cdr3_aa: CSAVEYLRGSTEAFF
v_call: TRBV29-1; j_call: TRBJ2-1; cdr3_aa: CSVGQGLMNEQFF
v_call: TRBV11-2; j_call: TRBJ2-1; cdr3_aa: CASRPGLAGGVPGNEQFF
v_call: TRBV19; j_call: TRBJ2-1; cdr3_aa: CASSGRGNNEQFF
v_call: TRBV3-1; j_call: TRBJ2-1; cdr3_aa: CASSQGIPGADEQFF
v_call: TRBV20-1; j_call: TRBJ1-6; cdr3_aa: CSASKGSSPLHF
v_call: TRBV20-1; j_call: TRBJ2-5; cdr3_aa: CSARDVYLTQETQYF
v_call: TRBV7-9; j_call: TRBJ2-7; cdr3_aa: CASSLNTGVGGEQYF
v_call: TRBV24-1; j_call: TRBJ2-1; cdr3_aa: CATSGLDTYNEQFF
v_call: TRBV5-1; j_call: TRBJ1-4; cdr3_aa: CASSLGTTATNEKLFF
v_call: TRBV29-1; j_call: TRBJ2-1; cdr3_aa: CSVEGKYRGSSYNEQFF
v_call: TRBV12-3/TRBV12-4; j_call: TRBJ2-5; cdr3_aa: CASSKYGGQETQYF
v_call: TRBV18; j_call: TRBJ2-5; cdr3_aa: CASSPRGGSKETQYF
v_call: TRBV9; j_call: TRBJ2-3; cdr3_aa: CASSVGTPRTDTQYF
v_call: TRBV3-1; j_call: TRBJ1-1; cdr3_aa: CASSQPPGQLNTEAFF
v_call: TRBV7-3; j_call: TRBJ2-3; cdr3_aa: CASSTAGTSGSHTQYF
v_call: TRBV29-1; j_call: TRBJ1-1; cdr3_aa: CSVRRQPNTEAFF
v_call: TRBV30; j_call: TRBJ1-5; cdr3_aa: CAWTERGQPQHF
v_call: TRBV7-9; j_call: TRBJ1-2; cdr3_aa: CASSHRDSYGYTF